Shown below are 23 T cell receptor beta chains from a single sample sequenced in a study of shared clonotypes between healthy human individuals (dated by TCRdb to 2018 to 2020). Libraries were built with the immunoSEQ multiplex PCR assay. Sourced from immuneACCESS, this table was stored by TCRdb with only in-frame sequences that have V and J called. A share of the clones is absent; for the studies checked, an unresolved V gene accounts for under half, and the remainder has no known explanation. For this sample the table gives about 2.3 million clones, of which 93% were detected only once. The ten biggest clones cover about 0.39% of the sample. The sequenced sample consisted of naive CD4+ T cells from PBMCs. The meaning of the sample's cell subset or site label: CD45RA+ positively selected. The receptors shown here come from a man younger than 35 in good health. Some clones in this sample may be carry-over from other donors' samples.

The CDR3 DNA sequence: TGTGCCAGCAGCTTAAGGTTACTGTCATCGGCAGTTGGGGTAGATACGCAGTATTTT. This codes for CASSLRLLSSAVGVDTQYF. This chain links TRBV5-4 with TRBJ2-3; D not certain. The CDR3 sequence is 19 residues long. CDR1 is SGHNT, CDR2 YYREEE, per germline (reference sequence). V was pared by 2 bases and J by 5 bases, with 27 bases between.

The rearrangement uses TRBV19 and TRBJ1-1; D gene uncertain. Germline V gives CDR1 LNHDA, CDR2 SQIVND (reference sequence). Trimming left V 5 bases short and J 6 bases short, with 13 bases between. This CDR3 is built from 13 residues. In DNA, the CDR3 is TGTGCCAGTAGTGCCCTAAAGGGCGCTGAAGCTTTCTTT. Translating gives CASSALKGAEAFF. The full variable domain, with the rest looked up from reference TRBV19 and TRBJ1-1, is DGGITQSPKYLFRKEGQNVTLSCEQNLNHDAMYWYRQDPGQGLRLIYYSQIVNDFQKGDIAEGYSVSREKKESFPLTVTSAQKNPTAFYLCASSALKGAEAFFGQGTRLTVV.

The V call is TRBV7-3, the J call TRBJ2-7, with a weak D call TRBD1 (6 bases). Per germline, CDR1 SGHTA and CDR2 FQGTGA. This CDR3 spans 15 amino acids. Trimming left V 0 bases short and J 4 bases short, with 13 bases between. For the CDR3, the DNA is TGTGCCAGCAGCTTAACGTCAACAGGGCAGTACGAGCAGTACTTC. Translation gives CASSLTSTGQYEQYF.

This chain uses TRBV6-5 with TRBJ1-6; TRBD1 is a possible D gene (5 bases). The germline V gene encodes CDR1 MNHEY and CDR2 SVGAGI. Trimming left V 2 bases short and J 13 bases short, with 9 bases between. CDR3 length equals 12 residues. The CDR3 sequence: CASSYRGTPLHF. The CDR3 bases are TGTGCCAGCAGTTACAGGGGAACCCCCCTCCACTTT.

The CDR3, as DNA: TGTGCCAGCAGCGGGAGAGTCGGGAGGGCAGATACGCAGTATTTT. Translation gives CASSGRVGRADTQYF. The rearrangement uses TRBV9 and TRBJ2-3; TRBD2 agrees at 8 bases. The trim removed 3 bases at V and 4 bases at J, leaving 7 bases unmatched. The CDR3 sequence is 15 residues long. Per germline, CDR1 SGDLS and CDR2 YYNGEE. Combining the CDR3 with reference TRBV9 and TRBJ2-3 gives the whole variable domain DSGVTQTPKHLITATGQRVTLRCSPRSGDLSVYWYQQSLDQGLQFLIQYYNGEERAKGNILERFSAQQFPDLHSELNLSSLELGDSALYFCASSGRVGRADTQYFGPGTRLTVL.

V is TRBV6-6 and J is TRBJ2-2, with TRBD1 matching over 10 bases. The germline gives CDR1 MNHNY, CDR2 SVGAGI (reference sequence). V shed 6 bases and J 8 bases; nucleotides not matched to a gene: 12. CDR3 length equals 16 residues. CDR3 in amino acids: CASSSGTGVLEGELFF. The CDR3 DNA sequence: TGTGCCAGCAGCTCCGGGACAGGGGTGCTGGAGGGGGAGCTGTTTTTT.

This clone was seen once. The chain joins TRBV5-1 to TRBJ2-2, with D unclear. CDR3 length: 16 amino acids. Trimming left V 4 bases short and J 1 base short, with 14 bases between. The germline V gene has CDR1 SGHRS and CDR2 YFSETQ. The CDR3 spells CASSPPGSRNTGELFF. DNA for the CDR3: TGCGCCAGCAGCCCGCCGGGCAGTAGGAACACCGGGGAGCTGTTTTTT.

The chain couples TRBV27 to TRBJ2-3; TRBD2 aligns across 8 bases. This CDR3 has 16 amino acids. The J segment lost 0 bases and the V segment lost 6 bases, leaving 8 bases of the junction unmatched. Germline assignment: CDR1 MNHEY and CDR2 SMNVEV (reference sequence). In DNA form, the CDR3 reads TGTGCCAGCAGGTTACTAGCGGCATCTAGCACAGATACGCAGTATTTT. Translation: CASRLLAASSTDTQYF.

V is TRBV9 and J is TRBJ2-3; D ambiguous. The V gene's germline CDR1 is SGDLS and CDR2 YYNGEE. The CDR3 runs to 14 residues. V was cut by 3 bases and J by 0 bases, with 8 bases left in between. The CDR3 is CASSASPSTDTQYF. The CDR3 DNA follows: TGTGCCAGCAGCGCGTCTCCTAGCACAGATACGCAGTATTTT.

This chain joins TRBV7-8 and TRBJ2-1, with unresolved D. The CDR3 is 15 residues long. V was clipped by 2 bases and J by 0 bases, with 8 bases between them. Germline CDR1 reads SGHVS; CDR2 reads FQNEAQ. In DNA form, the CDR3 reads TGTGCCAGCAGCTTACTTGCAAGCTCCTACAATGAGCAGTTCTTC. Protein product: CASSLLASSYNEQFF.

This rearrangement joins TRBV28 to TRBJ2-2; 8 bases are a match to TRBD2. The CDR3 covers 14 residues. Germline CDR1 is MDHEN and CDR2 is SYDVKM. V lost 7 bases to trimming and J lost 6 bases; unmatched junction nucleotides: 7. The CDR3 loop reads CASTSGGAPGELFF. For the CDR3, the DNA is TGTGCCAGCACCTCCGGGGGGGCCCCCGGGGAGCTGTTTTTT.

The chain employs TRBV7-3 and TRBJ1-5; TRBD1 is a possible D gene (5 bases). With 2 bases removed from V and 3 bases from J, the gap between germline ends came to 11 bases. CDR3 size: 15 residues. The germline CDR1 and CDR2 sequences are SGHTA and FQGTGA. CDR3 sequence: CASSLWVGLNQPQHF. CDR3 coding DNA: TGTGCCAGCAGCTTATGGGTGGGGCTCAATCAGCCCCAGCATTTT. Supplemented by reference TRBV7-3 and TRBJ1-5, the full variable domain reads GAGVSQTPSNKVTEKGKYVELRCDPISGHTALYWYRQSLGQGPEFLIYFQGTGAADDSGLPNDRFFAVRPEGSVSTLKIQRTERGDSAVYLCASSLWVGLNQPQHFGDGTRLSIL.

The rearrangement uses TRBV5-1 and TRBJ1-2; D gene unclear. The germline V gene encodes CDR1 SGHRS and CDR2 YFSETQ. The ends were cut back, 1 base at V and 7 bases at J, with 14 bases in the middle. The CDR3 contains 14 residues. The CDR3 bases are TGCGCCAGCAGCTTGTCGACGTTCATGGCTGGCTACACCTTC. Its translation is CASSLSTFMAGYTF.

The chain is built from TRBV11-2 and TRBJ2-1; D uncertain. Trimming took 2 bases from V and 4 from J, leaving 6 bases between them. The length of the CDR3 is 13 residues. Per the germline V gene, CDR1 is SGHAT and CDR2 is FQNNGV. CDR3 amino acids: CASSLLQYNEQFF. The CDR3 coding sequence is TGTGCCAGCAGCTTATTGCAGTACAATGAGCAGTTCTTC.

The sample holds one count of this clone. This chain uses TRBV5-1 with TRBJ2-7; D might be TRBD2 (6 bases). V gave up 0 bases and J gave up 2 bases, with 9 bases separating them. This CDR3 contains 14 residues. Germline CDR1 SGHRS, CDR2 YFSETQ. Here the CDR3 DNA reads TGCGCCAGCAGCTTGGCAGAGCGGGCCTACGAGCAGTACTTC. Translation: CASSLAERAYEQYF.

J is TRBJ2-4 and V is TRBV5-8; the D gene is possibly TRBD2 (6 bases). This CDR3 has 13 amino acids. Germline V gives CDR1 SGHTS, CDR2 YDEGEE. The ends were cut back, 0 bases at V and 9 bases at J, with 10 bases in the middle. The CDR3 here is CASSLGGVVIQYF. CDR3 DNA: TGTGCCAGCAGCTTGGGCGGGGTGGTCATTCAGTACTTC.

The chain links TRBV11-2 to TRBJ1-1, with 7 bases lining up with TRBD1. The CDR3 contains 15 residues. V dropped 4 bases and J dropped 5; count of bases not matched to a gene: 10. The germline gives CDR1 SGHAT, CDR2 FQNNGV. The chain's CDR3 is CASSSRRTGLTEAFF. CDR3 sequence (DNA): TGTGCCAGCAGCTCCCGACGGACAGGCTTGACTGAAGCTTTCTTT.

The chain joins TRBV28 to TRBJ2-1; TRBD2 aligns across 12 bases. CDR1 is MDHEN, CDR2 SYDVKM, per germline. Losses at the gene ends were 3 bases for V and 9 bases for J; bases not matched to a gene: 3. CDR3 length: 14 residues. CDR3 DNA sequence: TGTGCCAGCAGTTTGACTAGCGGGAGCGGTGAGCAGTTCTTC. It yields the protein CASSLTSGSGEQFF.

The chain has TRBV6-4 and TRBJ2-3; 9 bases map to TRBD2. Germline V lookup: CDR1 MRHNA, CDR2 SNTAGT. The V segment lost 6 bases and the J segment 3 bases; nucleotides outside the gene matches: 7. The CDR3 consists of 15 residues. The CDR3 nucleotides read TGTGCCAGCAGCGTTGGGACTAGCAGAACAGATACGCAGTATTTT. This translates into CASSVGTSRTDTQYF.

V gene TRBV27 combines with J gene TRBJ2-2; the match to TRBD1 covers 7 bases. V dropped 6 bases and J dropped 8; count of bases not matched to a gene: 6. Germline CDR1 is MNHEY and CDR2 is SMNVEV (reference sequence). There are 13 residues in the CDR3. DNA for the CDR3: TGTGCCAGCAGAAGACAGGGAGAGGGGGAGCTGTTTTTT. Its protein is CASRRQGEGELFF.

The chain uses TRBV11-2 and TRBJ2-5, with D perhaps matching TRBD2 (5 bases). V was trimmed by 4 bases and J by 5 bases, leaving 5 bases between them. Per germline, CDR1 SGHAT and CDR2 FQNNGV. The CDR3 runs to 11 residues. The CDR3 bases are TGTGCCAGCAGCTGGGAGGAGACCCAGTACTTC. Its translation is CASSWEETQYF.

About this clone: Distinct nucleotide sequences in the sample also encode this CDR3. The rearrangement links TRBV19 to TRBJ2-1; D unresolved. The V and J ends lost 3 bases and 8 bases respectively, with 8 bases between them. The germline V gene has CDR1 LNHDA and CDR2 SQIVND (reference sequence). The CDR3 is 12 amino acids. CDR3 sequence (DNA): TGTGCCAGTAGTATCCAAGGATATGAGCAGTTCTTC. Amino acids: CASSIQGYEQFF.

The V call is TRBV6-1, the J call TRBJ2-6, with D uncertain. There are 14 residues in the CDR3. V was trimmed by 7 bases and J by 4 bases, leaving 11 bases between them. Germline CDR1 reads MNHNS; CDR2 reads SASEGT. The CDR3 sequence: CASTEAPGANVLTF. CDR3 bases: TGTGCCAGCACAGAAGCGCCCGGGGCCAACGTCCTGACTTTC.